This T cell receptor beta chain was identified during a study of T-cell reconstitution after alpha-beta-depleted transplantation in children. This CDR3 has 12 residues. Deletions cut 8 bases from V and 7 bases from J, with 11 bases between. This clonotype was detected ten times or more. TCRbeta library construction was performed incorporating unique molecular identifiers. TCRdb reprocessed the PCR reads via MiXCR and lists one record per CDR3 protein. The sample holds around 270,000 distinct CDR3 sequences, 10% seen once. The chain uses TRBV12-3 or TRBV12-4 and TRBJ1-4; no clear D gene. The sequence came from a boy less than two years old with acute myeloid leukemia, due to receive a stem cell transplant. Source: PBMCs, taken before TCRalphabeta/CD19-depleted stem cell transplant. The CDR3 DNA reads TGTGCCAGCGGACTTACCCCTGAAAAACTGTTTTTT. As protein: CASGLTPEKLFF.